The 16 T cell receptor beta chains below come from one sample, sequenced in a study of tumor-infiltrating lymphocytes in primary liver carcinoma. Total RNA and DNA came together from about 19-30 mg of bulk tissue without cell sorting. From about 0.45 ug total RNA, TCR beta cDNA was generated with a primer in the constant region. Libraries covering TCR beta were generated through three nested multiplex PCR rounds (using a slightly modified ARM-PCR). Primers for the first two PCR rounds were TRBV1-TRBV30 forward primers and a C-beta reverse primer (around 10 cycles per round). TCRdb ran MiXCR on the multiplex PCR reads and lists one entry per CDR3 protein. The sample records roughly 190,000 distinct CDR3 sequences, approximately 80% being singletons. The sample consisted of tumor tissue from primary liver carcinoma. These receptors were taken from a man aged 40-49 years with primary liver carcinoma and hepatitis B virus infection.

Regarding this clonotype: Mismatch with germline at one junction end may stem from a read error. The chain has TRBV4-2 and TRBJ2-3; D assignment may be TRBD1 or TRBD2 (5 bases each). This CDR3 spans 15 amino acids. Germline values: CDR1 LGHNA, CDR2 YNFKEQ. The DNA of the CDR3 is TGTGCTAGCAGCTGTTTTGAGGGGAGCACAGATACGCAGTATTTT. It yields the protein CASSCFEGSTDTQYF.

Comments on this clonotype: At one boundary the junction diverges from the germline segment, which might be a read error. CDR3 residues: CASRLNSGTEDTQNF. The DNA for the CDR3 is TGTGCCAGCAGGCTCAACTCCGGGACGGAAGATACCCAGAACTTC. J is TRBJ2-5 and V is TRBV6-5; D is tentatively TRBD1 or TRBD2 (5 bases each). CDR1 is MNHEY, CDR2 SVGAGI, per germline. The CDR3 spans 15 residues.

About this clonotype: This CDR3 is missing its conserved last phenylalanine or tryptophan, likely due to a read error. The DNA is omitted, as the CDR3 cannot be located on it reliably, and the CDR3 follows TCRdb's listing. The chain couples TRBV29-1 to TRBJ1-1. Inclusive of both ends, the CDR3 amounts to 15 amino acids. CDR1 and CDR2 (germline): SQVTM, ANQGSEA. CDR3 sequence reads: CSISAGWGMGTEAFY.

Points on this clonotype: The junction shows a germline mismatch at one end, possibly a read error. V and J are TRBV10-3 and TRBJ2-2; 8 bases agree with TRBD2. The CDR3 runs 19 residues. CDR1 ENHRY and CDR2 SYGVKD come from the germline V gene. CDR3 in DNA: TGTGTCATCAGTGACCCGGAGGGAGCGGGAGCCACGAACACAGGGGAGCTGTTTTTT. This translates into CVISDPEGAGATNTGELFF.

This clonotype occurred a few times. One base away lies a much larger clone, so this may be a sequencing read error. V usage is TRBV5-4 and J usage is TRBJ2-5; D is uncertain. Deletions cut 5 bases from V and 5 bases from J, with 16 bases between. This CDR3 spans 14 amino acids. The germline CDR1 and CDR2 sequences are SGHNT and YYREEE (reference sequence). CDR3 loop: CASSLADGDETQYF. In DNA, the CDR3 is TGTGCCAGCAGTCTTGCGGATGGTGACGAGACCCAGTACTTC.

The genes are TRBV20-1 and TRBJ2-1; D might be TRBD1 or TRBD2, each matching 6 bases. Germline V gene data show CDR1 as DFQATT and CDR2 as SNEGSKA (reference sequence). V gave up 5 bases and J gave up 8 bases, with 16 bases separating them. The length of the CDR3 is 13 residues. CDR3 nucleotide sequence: TGCAGTGCTCCGACCCCGGGGGCCGATGAGCAGTTCTTC. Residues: CSAPTPGADEQFF.

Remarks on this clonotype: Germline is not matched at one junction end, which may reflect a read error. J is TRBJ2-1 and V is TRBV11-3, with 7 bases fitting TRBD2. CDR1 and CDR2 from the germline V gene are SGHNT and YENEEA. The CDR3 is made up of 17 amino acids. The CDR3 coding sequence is TGTGCCAGCAGTTTAGATAGTGACGGGAGGTTCTACAATGTGCAGTTCTTC. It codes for CASSLDSDGRFYNVQFF.

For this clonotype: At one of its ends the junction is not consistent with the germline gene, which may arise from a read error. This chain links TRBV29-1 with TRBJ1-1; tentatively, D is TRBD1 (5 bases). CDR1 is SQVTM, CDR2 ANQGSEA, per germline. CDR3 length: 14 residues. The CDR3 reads CSFLRADSNTDAFF. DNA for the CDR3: TGCAGCTTTCTTCGGGCAGACAGCAACACTGATGCTTTCTTT.

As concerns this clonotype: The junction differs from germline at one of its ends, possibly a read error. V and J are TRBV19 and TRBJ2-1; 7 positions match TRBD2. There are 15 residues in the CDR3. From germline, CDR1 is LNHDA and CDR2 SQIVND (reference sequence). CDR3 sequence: CACSTALASYNEQFF. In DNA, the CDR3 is TGTGCCTGTAGTACCGCACTAGCGTCTTACAATGAGCAGTTCTTC.

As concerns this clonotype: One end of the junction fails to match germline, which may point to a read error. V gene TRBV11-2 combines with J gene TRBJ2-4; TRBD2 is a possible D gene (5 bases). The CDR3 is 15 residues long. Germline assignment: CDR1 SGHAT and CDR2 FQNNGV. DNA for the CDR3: TGTGCCAGGACCACTTCGGAGGTAGCCCAAAACATTCAGTACTTC. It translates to CARTTSEVAQNIQYF.

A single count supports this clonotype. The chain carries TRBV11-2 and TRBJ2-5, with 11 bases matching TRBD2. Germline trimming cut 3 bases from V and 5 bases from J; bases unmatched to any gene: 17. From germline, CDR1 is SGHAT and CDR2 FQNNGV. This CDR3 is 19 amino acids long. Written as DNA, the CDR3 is TGTGCCAGCAGCTTTGGTAACCTTGTAGCGGGAGGGCGGGGGGAGACCCAGTACTTC. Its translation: CASSFGNLVAGGRGETQYF.

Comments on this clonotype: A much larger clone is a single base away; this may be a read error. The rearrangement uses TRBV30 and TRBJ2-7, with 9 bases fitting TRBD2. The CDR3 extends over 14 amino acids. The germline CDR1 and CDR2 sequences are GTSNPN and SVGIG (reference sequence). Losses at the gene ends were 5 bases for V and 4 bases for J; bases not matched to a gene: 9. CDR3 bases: TGTGCCTGGGGAGGGACTAGCAGGTATTACGAGCAGTACTTC. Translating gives CAWGGTSRYYEQYF.

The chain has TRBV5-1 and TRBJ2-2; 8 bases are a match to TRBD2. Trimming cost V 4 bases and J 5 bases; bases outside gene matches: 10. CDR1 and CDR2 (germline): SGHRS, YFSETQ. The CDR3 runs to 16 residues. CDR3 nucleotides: TGCGCCAGCAGCCCGGAACCGGGAGGGAAGACCGGGGAGCTGTTTTTT. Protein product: CASSPEPGGKTGELFF.

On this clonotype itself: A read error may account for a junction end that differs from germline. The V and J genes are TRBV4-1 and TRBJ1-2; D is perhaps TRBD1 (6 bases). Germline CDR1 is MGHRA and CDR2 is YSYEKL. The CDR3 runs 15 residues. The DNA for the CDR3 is TGTGCCAGCATCCAAGTGGGGGGCAATGACTATGGCTACACCTTC. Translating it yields CASIQVGGNDYGYTF.

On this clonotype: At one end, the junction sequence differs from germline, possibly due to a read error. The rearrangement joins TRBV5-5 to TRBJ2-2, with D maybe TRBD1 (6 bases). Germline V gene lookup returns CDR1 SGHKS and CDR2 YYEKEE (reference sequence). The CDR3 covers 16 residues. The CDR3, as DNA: TGTGCCAGCAGCTGGCATGGGGGCGGACGGTCCGGGAAGCTGTTTTTT. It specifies CASSWHGGGRSGKLFF.

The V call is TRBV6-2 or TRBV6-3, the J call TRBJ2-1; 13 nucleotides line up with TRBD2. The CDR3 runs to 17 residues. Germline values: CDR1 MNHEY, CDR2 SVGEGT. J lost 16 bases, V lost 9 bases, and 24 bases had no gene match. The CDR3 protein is CARSPRTSGSSYNELFF. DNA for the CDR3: TGTGCCAGAAGCCCGCGGACTAGCGGGAGCTCCTACAATGAGCTATTCTTC.